This T cell receptor (beta chain) was documented in a study of CD8 T cells in ankylosing spondylitis. The study, taken as a whole, reports: Seven or eight highly homologous variants made up a TCR beta motif, and this motif appeared characteristic of ankylosing spondylitis blood.

Quantitative barcoded 5'-RACE was used to prepare TCR beta libraries. TCRdb reprocessed the 5' RACE reads via MiXCR and lists one record per CDR3 protein. The sample records 750,000 to 850,000 distinct CDR3 sequences, over 9.5% being singletons. In regard to this clonotype: The antigen is unknown.

Trimming took 7 bases from V and 5 from J, leaving 17 bases between them. The CDR3 is 15 residues long. CDR1 and CDR2 (germline): MNHNY, SVGAGI (reference sequence). J is TRBJ2-2 and V is TRBV6-6; weak D call: TRBD2 (5 bases). The sequenced sample was blood, either unsorted or a sorted T cell fraction (not recorded which). This TCR was recovered from a male donor with ankylosing spondylitis. CDR3 residues: CASIYGMTGTGELFF. CDR3 bases: TGTGCCAGCATCTATGGCATGACGGGGACCGGGGAGCTGTTTTTT.